Listed below are T cell receptor beta chains from one sample, sequenced in a study of cytomegalovirus exposure and HLA in healthy donors. The data were produced by immunoSEQ multiplex PCR, yet TCRdb's version contains in-frame clones alone and is incomplete. Of some 64,000 clones listed, about 97% are singletons. The sequencing sample was made of PBMCs. Receptor source: a woman aged 18-29 years in good health and CMV-seropositive. CDR3s include the opening cysteine and the closing phenylalanine or tryptophan. A D gene is named only where the DNA matches it firmly. Clone sizes are given selectively: once, few, many, or a class where the clone is expanded.

TGTGCCAGTAGCCAGACAGTTTATAGCAATCAGCCCCAGCATTTT CASSQTVYSNQPQHF - 15 TRBJ1-5 - TRBV19
TGTGCCAGCAAACCATGGGGGAGGCCGGGGGGCTCCTACGAGCAGTACTTC CASKPWGRPGGSYEQYF - 17 TRBJ2-7 TRBD2 TRBV27
TGTGCCAGCAGCCCTATTGGGACTAGCGGAAGAAATGAGCAGTTCTTC CASSPIGTSGRNEQFF - 16 TRBJ2-1 TRBD2 TRBV14
TGCAGCGTTGGGGGCAGTCCCCTTCTGAACACTGAAGCTTTCTTT CSVGGSPLLNTEAFF - 15 TRBJ1-1 - TRBV29-1
TGTGCCAGCAGTGGCTCAGGGGGCAAAAAATCTGGAAACACCATATATTTT CASSGSGGKKSGNTIYF once 17 TRBJ1-3 TRBD1 TRBV27
TGTGCCAGCAGCTCCAACAATCGGGACAGTGGAAACACCATATATTTT CASSSNNRDSGNTIYF - 16 TRBJ1-3 TRBD1 TRBV7-3
TGTGCCAGCAGGGGACTAGCGGGTGCCTACGAGCAGTACTTC CASRGLAGAYEQYF once 14 TRBJ2-7 TRBD2 TRBV6-5
TGTGCCAGCAGCGTAGGGCAGGGGGCCTACGAGCAGTACTTC CASSVGQGAYEQYF - 14 TRBJ2-7 TRBD1 TRBV9
TGCGCCAGCAGCTTGAGGGGTCGAACACCACCTAGCACAGATACGCAGTATTTT CASSLRGRTPPSTDTQYF - 18 TRBJ2-3 - TRBV5-1
TGTGCTAGTGGACCCCACGGGGTAGGGGGCTACACCTTC CASGPHGVGGYTF once 13 TRBJ1-2 - TRBV12-5
TGTGCCAGTCTTGACAGGGGGCGGTCTGGGGCCAACGTCCTGACTTTC CASLDRGRSGANVLTF once 16 TRBJ2-6 TRBD1 TRBV19
TGTGCCAGCAGCTTACAGGGGAACACTGAAGCTTTCTTT CASSLQGNTEAFF - 13 TRBJ1-1 - TRBV7-3
TGTGCCAGCAGTAACACAGGAGATAGCAATCAGCCCCAGCATTTT CASSNTGDSNQPQHF - 15 TRBJ1-5 - TRBV6-4
TGTGCCAGCAGCTTAGCCGGGACAGGGGGCATGTACGATACGCAGTATTTT CASSLAGTGGMYDTQYF - 17 TRBJ2-3 TRBD1 TRBV7-9
TGCGCCAGCAGCCAAGGAACCGACAGGGGCAAGAGTACCTACGAGCAGTACTTC CASSQGTDRGKSTYEQYF - 18 TRBJ2-7 TRBD1 TRBV4-1
TGTGCCAGCAGTCTGACATTTGAAGCTTTCTTT CASSLTFEAFF - 11 TRBJ1-1 - TRBV28
TGTGCCAGCAGTTACCATGGACAGGGTAACCCCTACGAGCAGTACTTC CASSYHGQGNPYEQYF - 16 TRBJ2-7 TRBD1 TRBV28
TGTGCCAGCAATCCACAGGGGGCGCAGGCGGAGACCCAGTACTTC CASNPQGAQAETQYF once 15 TRBJ2-5 TRBD1 TRBV6-1
TGTGCCAGCTCACCACCTGGGGGGAGGGATGTCGCCTACGAGCAGTACTTC CASSPPGGRDVAYEQYF - 17 TRBJ2-7 TRBD2 TRBV18
TGTGCCAGCAGCGCCCGGGACTCCAAGTACAATGAGCAGTTCTTC CASSARDSKYNEQFF - 15 TRBJ2-1 - TRBV9
TGTGCCAGTAGTAGAAAGACAGGGAACACTGAAGCTTTCTTT CASSRKTGNTEAFF - 14 TRBJ1-1 - TRBV19
TGTGCCAGCAGTGAGCGGGGGAACGTGGGGGAAAAACTGTTTTTT CASSERGNVGEKLFF - 15 TRBJ1-4 - TRBV2
TGTGCCAGCAGCTATACTAGCGGGAGGGCCTCGGATACGCAGTATTTT CASSYTSGRASDTQYF - 16 TRBJ2-3 TRBD2 TRBV4-2
TGTGCCAGTACGACTTCTCTTCGCTACGAGCAGTACTTC CASTTSLRYEQYF - 13 TRBJ2-7 - TRBV28
TGCGCCAGCAGTCAATGTTGCAGGGAACCTAAAGATACGCAGTATTTT CASSQCCREPKDTQYF once 16 TRBJ2-3 - TRBV23-1
TGTGCCAGCAGTTTTCCGGGACTAGCGGGAGGAGTAGGAGAGCAGTTCTTC CASSFPGLAGGVGEQFF - 17 TRBJ2-1 TRBD2 TRBV27
TGCGCCAGCAGCCCGCGGACAGGGTCAGATACGCAGTATTTT CASSPRTGSDTQYF - 14 TRBJ2-3 TRBD1 TRBV5-1
TGTGCCAGCAGTTTAAGTTTAGGACAGGGGAATGAAAAACTGTTTTTT CASSLSLGQGNEKLFF - 16 TRBJ1-4 TRBD1 TRBV28
TGTGCCGGGGAGGCAGAACCTAACTATGGCTACACCTTC CAGEAEPNYGYTF - 13 TRBJ1-2 - TRBV30
TGTGCCATAGGACAGGGGAAAGAGACCCAGTACTTC CAIGQGKETQYF - 12 TRBJ2-5 TRBD1 TRBV10-3
TGTGCCTGGGGTCCAGGCACCCCCGGCTACAATGAGCAGTTCTTC CAWGPGTPGYNEQFF - 15 TRBJ2-1 - TRBV30
TGTGCCAGTAGTGCGGGGACAGCGAACTATGGCTACACCTTC CASSAGTANYGYTF - 14 TRBJ1-2 TRBD1 TRBV19
TGTGCCAGCAGTACGCCTTCAATACAGGGGATGGGTGGCTACACCTTC CASSTPSIQGMGGYTF - 16 TRBJ1-2 TRBD1 TRBV28
TGTGCCAGCAGCGTGGCGGGAGGAGGTGGGGCCAACGTCCTGACTTTC CASSVAGGGGANVLTF - 16 TRBJ2-6 TRBD2 TRBV9
TGTGCCAGCAGCTCGGGACAGGGGGAGAGTGGCTACACCTTC CASSSGQGESGYTF - 14 TRBJ1-2 TRBD1 TRBV28
TGTGCCAGCAGTTATGCGGGGCAGCCCCAGCATTTT CASSYAGQPQHF - 12 TRBJ1-5 - TRBV6-5
TGTGCCAGCAGCAAAGCGGCCAGGGGAGAGACCCAGTACTTC CASSKAARGETQYF - 14 TRBJ2-5 - TRBV21-1
TGTGCCAGCAGTACTAGCGGGAGCATTGGTGGGAGTGAGCAGTTCTTC CASSTSGSIGGSEQFF - 16 TRBJ2-1 TRBD2 TRBV6-4
TGTGCCAGCAGTCTCCGACTAGGGCAGGAGTTCTTC CASSLRLGQEFF - 12 TRBJ2-1 - TRBV27
TGTGCCAGCAGTTTATCGTTCGGAGCGGTAAACGAGCAGTACTTC CASSLSFGAVNEQYF - 15 TRBJ2-7 - TRBV27